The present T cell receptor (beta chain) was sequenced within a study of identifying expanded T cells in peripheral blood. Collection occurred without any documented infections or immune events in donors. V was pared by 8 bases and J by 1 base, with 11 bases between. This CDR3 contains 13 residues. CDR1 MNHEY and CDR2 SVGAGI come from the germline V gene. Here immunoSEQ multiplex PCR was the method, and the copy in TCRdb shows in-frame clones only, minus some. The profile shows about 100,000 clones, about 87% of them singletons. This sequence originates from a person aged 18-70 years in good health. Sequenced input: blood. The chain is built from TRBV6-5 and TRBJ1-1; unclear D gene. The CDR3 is CASQPDGNTEAFF. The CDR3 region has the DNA TGTGCCAGCCAACCCGACGGGAACACTGAAGCTTTCTTT.